A selection of T cell receptor beta chains follows, all from one sample in a study of long-term antiretroviral therapy in people with HIV. The protocol was immunoSEQ multiplex PCR, while the TCRdb copy is restricted to in-frame clones and leaves out a portion. The repertoire consists of around 20,000 clones, with around 78% occurring once and the leading ten covering almost 8%. This sample comprised unsorted PBMCs, obtained at the start of antiretroviral therapy, before treatment. The receptors shown here come from a woman between 40 and 55 years old with HIV. Both conserved end residues are part of each CDR3. D genes are given only for firm matches.

J,D,V,CDR3,DNA
TRBJ2-7,TRBD2,TRBV7-2,CASSLDRGGHSSYEQYF,TGTGCCAGCAGCTTAGATCGGGGGGGCCATAGCTCCTACGAGCAGTACTTC
TRBJ2-1,TRBD2,TRBV6-1,CASRDLAGGLDEQFF,TGTGCCAGCAGGGATCTGGCGGGGGGGCTCGATGAGCAGTTCTTC
TRBJ2-3,.,TRBV30,CAWSAQAPQYF,TGTGCCTGGAGTGCACAAGCCCCGCAGTATTTT
TRBJ1-2,.,TRBV12-5,CASGLDPLDSNYGYTF,TGTGCTAGTGGTTTGGACCCTTTAGACAGTAACTATGGCTACACCTTC
TRBJ2-5,.,TRBV2,CASSDIWPKGETQYF,TGTGCCAGCAGTGACATCTGGCCCAAGGGGGAGACCCAGTACTTC
TRBJ2-1,.,TRBV11-2,CASSEWGDEQFF,TGTGCCAGCAGCGAGTGGGGAGATGAGCAGTTCTTC
TRBJ1-4,.,TRBV19,CASTTDGRTNEKLFF,TGTGCCAGTACCACGGACGGCCGCACTAATGAAAAACTGTTTTTT
TRBJ2-3,TRBD2,TRBV19,CASKASSGGARGTDTQYF,TGTGCCAGTAAAGCCTCTAGCGGGGGGGCCAGAGGCACAGATACGCAGTATTTT
TRBJ2-4,.,TRBV28,CAIQGVKNIQYF,TGTGCCATCCAGGGAGTCAAAAACATTCAGTACTTC
TRBJ2-7,TRBD1,TRBV18,CASSPRGYEQYF,TGTGCCAGCTCACCCAGGGGGTACGAGCAGTACTTC